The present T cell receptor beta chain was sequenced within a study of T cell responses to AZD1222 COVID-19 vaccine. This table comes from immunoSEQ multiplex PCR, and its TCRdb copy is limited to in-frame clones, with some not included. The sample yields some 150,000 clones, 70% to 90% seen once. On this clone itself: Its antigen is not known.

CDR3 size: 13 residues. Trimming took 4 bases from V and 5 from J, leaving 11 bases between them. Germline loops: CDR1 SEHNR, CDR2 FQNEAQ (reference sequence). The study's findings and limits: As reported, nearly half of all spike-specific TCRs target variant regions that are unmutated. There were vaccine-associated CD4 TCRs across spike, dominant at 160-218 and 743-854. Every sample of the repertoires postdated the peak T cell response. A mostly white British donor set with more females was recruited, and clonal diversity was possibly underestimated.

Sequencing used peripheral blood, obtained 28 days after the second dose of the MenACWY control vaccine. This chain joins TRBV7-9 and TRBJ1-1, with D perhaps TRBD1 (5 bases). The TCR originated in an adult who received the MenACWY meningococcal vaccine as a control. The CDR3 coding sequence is TGTGCCAGCAGCTCAATTGGGGGGACTGAAGCTTTCTTT. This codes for CASSSIGGTEAFF. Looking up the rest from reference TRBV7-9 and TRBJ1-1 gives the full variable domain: DTGVSQNPRHKITKRGQNVTFRCDPISEHNRLYWYRQTLGQGPEFLTYFQNEAQLEKSRLLSDRFSAERPKGSFSTLEIQRTEQGDSAMYLCASSSIGGTEAFFGQGTRLTVV.